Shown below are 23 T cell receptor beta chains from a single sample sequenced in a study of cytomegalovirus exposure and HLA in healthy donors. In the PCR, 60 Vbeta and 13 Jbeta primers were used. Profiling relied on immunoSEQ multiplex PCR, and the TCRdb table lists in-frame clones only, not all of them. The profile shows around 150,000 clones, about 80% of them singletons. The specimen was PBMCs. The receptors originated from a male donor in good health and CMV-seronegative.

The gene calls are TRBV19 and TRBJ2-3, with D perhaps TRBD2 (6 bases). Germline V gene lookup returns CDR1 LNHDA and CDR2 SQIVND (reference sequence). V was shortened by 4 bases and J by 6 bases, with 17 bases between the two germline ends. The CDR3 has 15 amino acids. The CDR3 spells CASSTEGGARDTQYF. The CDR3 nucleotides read TGTGCCAGTAGTACCGAAGGCGGGGCAAGGGATACGCAGTATTTT.

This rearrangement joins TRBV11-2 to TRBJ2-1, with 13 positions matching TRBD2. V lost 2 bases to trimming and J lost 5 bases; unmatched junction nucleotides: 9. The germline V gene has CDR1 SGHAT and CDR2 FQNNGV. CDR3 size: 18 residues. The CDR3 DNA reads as TGTGCCAGCAGCTTATACTCTGGACTAGCGGGGGTCCACAATGAGCAGTTCTTC. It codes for CASSLYSGLAGVHNEQFF.

This CDR3 reads CASSLDQGRGTEAFF. As DNA, the CDR3 is TGTGCCAGCAGCTTAGATCAGGGGCGCGGCACTGAAGCTTTCTTT. The V and J genes are TRBV7-2 and TRBJ1-1; tentatively, D is TRBD1 (6 bases). Germline V CDR1 and CDR2: SGHTA, FQGNSA. The germline V and J ends were trimmed by 1 base and 4 bases, with 13 bases remaining between them. The CDR3 runs 15 residues.

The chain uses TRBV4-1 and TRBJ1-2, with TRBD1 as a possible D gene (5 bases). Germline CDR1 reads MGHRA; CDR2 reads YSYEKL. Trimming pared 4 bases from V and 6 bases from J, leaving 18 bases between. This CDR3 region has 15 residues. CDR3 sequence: CASSPIGEQRHGYTF. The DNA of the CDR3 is TGCGCCAGCAGCCCAATAGGGGAACAGAGACATGGCTACACCTTC.

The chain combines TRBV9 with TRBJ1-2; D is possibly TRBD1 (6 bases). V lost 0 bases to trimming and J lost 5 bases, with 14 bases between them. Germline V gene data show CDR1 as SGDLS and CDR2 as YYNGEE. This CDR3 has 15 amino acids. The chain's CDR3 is CASSVGAGAGYGYTF. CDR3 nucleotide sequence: TGTGCCAGCAGCGTAGGGGCAGGGGCAGGGTATGGCTACACCTTC.

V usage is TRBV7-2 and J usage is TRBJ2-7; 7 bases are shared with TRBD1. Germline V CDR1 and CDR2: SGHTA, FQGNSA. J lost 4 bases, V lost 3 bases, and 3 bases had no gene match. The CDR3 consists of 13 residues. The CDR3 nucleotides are TGTGCCAGCAGCTTCGGACAGGCATACGAGCAGTACTTC. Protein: CASSFGQAYEQYF.

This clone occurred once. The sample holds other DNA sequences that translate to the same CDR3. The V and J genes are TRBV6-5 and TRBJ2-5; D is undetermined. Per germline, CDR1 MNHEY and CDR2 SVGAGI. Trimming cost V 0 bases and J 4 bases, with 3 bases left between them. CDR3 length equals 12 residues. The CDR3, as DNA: TGTGCCAGCAGTTACTCCGGAGAGACCCAGTACTTC. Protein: CASSYSGETQYF.

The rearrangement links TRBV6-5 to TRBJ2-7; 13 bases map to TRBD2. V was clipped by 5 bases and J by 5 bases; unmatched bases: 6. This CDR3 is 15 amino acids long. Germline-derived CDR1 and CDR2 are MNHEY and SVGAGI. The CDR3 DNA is TGTGCCAGCAGTCCCACTAGCGGGGGGGCCCACGAGCAGTACTTC. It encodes CASSPTSGGAHEQYF.

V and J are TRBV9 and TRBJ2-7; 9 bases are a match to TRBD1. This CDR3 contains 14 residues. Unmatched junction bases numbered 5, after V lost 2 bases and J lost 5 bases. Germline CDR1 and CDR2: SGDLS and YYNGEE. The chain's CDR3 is CASSVSDRGNEQYF. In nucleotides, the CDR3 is TGTGCCAGCAGCGTCTCGGACAGGGGCAACGAGCAGTACTTC.

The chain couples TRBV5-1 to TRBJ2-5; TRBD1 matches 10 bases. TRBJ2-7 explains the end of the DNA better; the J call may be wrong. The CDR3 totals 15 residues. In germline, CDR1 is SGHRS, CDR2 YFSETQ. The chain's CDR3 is CASSLNTGQGYEQYF. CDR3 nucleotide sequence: TGCGCCAGCAGCTTGAACACGGGACAGGGGTACGAGCAGTACTTC.

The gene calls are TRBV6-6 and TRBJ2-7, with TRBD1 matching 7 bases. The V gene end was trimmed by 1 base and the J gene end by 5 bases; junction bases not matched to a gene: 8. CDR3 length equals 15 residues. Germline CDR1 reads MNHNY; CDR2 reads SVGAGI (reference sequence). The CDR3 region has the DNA TGTGCCAGCAGTTACTGGGAGACAGGGTCGAACGAGCAGTACTTC. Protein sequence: CASSYWETGSNEQYF.

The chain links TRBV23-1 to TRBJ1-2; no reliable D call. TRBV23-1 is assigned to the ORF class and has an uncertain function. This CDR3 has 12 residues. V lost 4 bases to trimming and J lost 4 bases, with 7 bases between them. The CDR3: CASSLSSYGYTF. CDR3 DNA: TGCGCCAGCAGTCTATCTAGCTATGGCTACACCTTC.

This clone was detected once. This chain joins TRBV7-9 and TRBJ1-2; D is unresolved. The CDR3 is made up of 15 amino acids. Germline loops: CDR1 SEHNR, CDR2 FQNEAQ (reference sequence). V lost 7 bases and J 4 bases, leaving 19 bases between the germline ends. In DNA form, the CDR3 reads TGTGCCAGCACCAGCGGCGAGGAGGGCCCCTATGGCTACACCTTC. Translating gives CASTSGEEGPYGYTF. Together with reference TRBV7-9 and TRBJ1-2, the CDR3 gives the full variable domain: DTGVSQNPRHKITKRGQNVTFRCDPISEHNRLYWYRQTLGQGPEFLTYFQNEAQLEKSRLLSDRFSAERPKGSFSTLEIQRTEQGDSAMYLCASTSGEEGPYGYTFGSGTRLTVV.

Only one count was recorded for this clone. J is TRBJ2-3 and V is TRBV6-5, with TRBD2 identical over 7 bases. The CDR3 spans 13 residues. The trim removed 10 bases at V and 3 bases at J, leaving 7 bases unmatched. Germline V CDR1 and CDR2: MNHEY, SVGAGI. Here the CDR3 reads CATNGGWTDTQYF. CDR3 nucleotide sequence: TGTGCCACCAACGGGGGGTGGACAGATACGCAGTATTTT.

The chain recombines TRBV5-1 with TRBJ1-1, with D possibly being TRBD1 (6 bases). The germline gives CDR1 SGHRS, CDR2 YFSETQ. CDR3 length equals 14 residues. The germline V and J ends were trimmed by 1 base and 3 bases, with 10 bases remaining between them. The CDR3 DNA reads TGCGCCAGCAGCTTGACAGGGTGGGACACTGAAGCTTTCTTT. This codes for CASSLTGWDTEAFF.

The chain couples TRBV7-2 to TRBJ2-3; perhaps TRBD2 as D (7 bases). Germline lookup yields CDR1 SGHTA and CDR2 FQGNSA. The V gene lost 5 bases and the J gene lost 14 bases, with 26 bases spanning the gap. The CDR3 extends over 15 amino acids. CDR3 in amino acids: CASSPGGPSDLGSYF. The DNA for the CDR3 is TGTGCCAGCAGCCCCGGGGGGCCCTCGGACCTCGGATCGTATTTT.

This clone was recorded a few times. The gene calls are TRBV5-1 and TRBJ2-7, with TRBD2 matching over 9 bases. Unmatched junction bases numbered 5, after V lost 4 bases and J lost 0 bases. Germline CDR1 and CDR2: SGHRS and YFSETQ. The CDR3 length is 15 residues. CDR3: CASSHAGGYSYEQYF. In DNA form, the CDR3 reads TGCGCCAGCAGCCACGCGGGGGGGTACTCCTACGAGCAGTACTTC.

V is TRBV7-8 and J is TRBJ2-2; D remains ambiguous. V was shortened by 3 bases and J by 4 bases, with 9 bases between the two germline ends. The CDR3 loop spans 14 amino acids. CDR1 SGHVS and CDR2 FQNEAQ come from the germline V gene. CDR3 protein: CASSFSEVTGELFF. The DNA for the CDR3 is TGTGCCAGCAGCTTTAGTGAGGTCACCGGGGAGCTGTTTTTT.

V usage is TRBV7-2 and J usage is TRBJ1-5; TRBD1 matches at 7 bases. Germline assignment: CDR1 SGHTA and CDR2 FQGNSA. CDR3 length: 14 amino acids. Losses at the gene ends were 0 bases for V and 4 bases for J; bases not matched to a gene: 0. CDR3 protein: CASSLAGQNQPQHF. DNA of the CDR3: TGTGCCAGCAGCTTAGCGGGACAGAATCAGCCCCAGCATTTT.

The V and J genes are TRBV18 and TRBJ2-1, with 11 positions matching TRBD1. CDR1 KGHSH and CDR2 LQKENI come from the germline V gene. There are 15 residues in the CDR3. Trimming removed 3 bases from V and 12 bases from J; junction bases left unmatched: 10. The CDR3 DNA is TGTGCCAGCTCACCCGTGGGACAGGGGGTCATGGGGCAGTTCTTC. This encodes CASSPVGQGVMGQFF.

CDR3 DNA sequence: TGTGCCAGCTCCCCTGGACAGGGGGGTCAGCCCCAGCATTTT. This gives the protein CASSPGQGGQPQHF. The rearrangement joins TRBV18 to TRBJ1-5; 10 bases align to TRBD1. V lost 6 bases, J lost 6 bases, and 5 bases stayed unmatched. In germline, CDR1 is KGHSH, CDR2 LQKENI. The CDR3 is made up of 14 amino acids.

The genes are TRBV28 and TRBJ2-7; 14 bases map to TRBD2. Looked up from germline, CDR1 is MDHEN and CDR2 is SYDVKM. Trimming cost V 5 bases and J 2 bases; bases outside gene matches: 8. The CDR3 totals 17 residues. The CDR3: CASSGTSGGHPPYEQYF. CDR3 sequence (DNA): TGTGCCAGCAGTGGGACTAGCGGGGGCCACCCACCCTACGAGCAGTACTTC.

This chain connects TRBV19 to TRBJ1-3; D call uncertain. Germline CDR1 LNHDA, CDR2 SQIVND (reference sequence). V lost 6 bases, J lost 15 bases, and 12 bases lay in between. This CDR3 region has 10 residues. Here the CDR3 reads CASSGRLKYF. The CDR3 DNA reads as TGTGCCAGTAGCGGTCGACTCAAATATTTT.